Presented here are 13 T cell receptor beta chains from one specimen sequenced in a study of response to subunit inactivated influenza vaccine. Via MiXCR, TCRdb re-called the RT-PCR reads, giving one row per CDR3 protein. In the table there are over 750,000 distinct CDR3 sequences, around 21% of which are singletons. The sequencing used PBMCs from blood, collected roughly 5 days after vaccination. These receptors originate from a man aged 50-60 years who received an inactivated influenza vaccine.

This clonotype was counted only a few times. The chain combines TRBV10-2 with TRBJ2-5; D remains unclear. Germline V gene sequence: CDR1 WSHSY, CDR2 SAAADI. V shed 5 bases and J shed 2 bases, with 12 bases lying between them. The CDR3 covers 14 residues. Here the CDR3 DNA reads TGCGCCAGCAGTAGGGCAGACTTTCAAGAGACCCAGTACTTC. Amino acids: CASSRADFQETQYF.

The rearrangement links TRBV4-3 to TRBJ2-3, with D perhaps TRBD1 or TRBD2 (6 bases each). The CDR3 sequence is 15 residues long. Germline V CDR1 and CDR2: LGHNA, YSLEER. Between the trimmed V and J ends, which lost 1 base and 1 base, there was a span of 9 bases. CDR3 nucleotide sequence: TGCGCCAGCAGCCAAGCTCGGGGGCGCACAGATACGCAGTATTTT. Translated: CASSQARGRTDTQYF.

This sequence joins TRBV2 and TRBJ2-2, with 8 bases identical to TRBD1. The CDR3 has 18 amino acids. Germline V CDR1 and CDR2: SNHLY, FYNNEI. Unmatched junction bases numbered 9, after V lost 2 bases and J lost 1 base. CDR3 residues: CASSESGQGALNTGELFF. The CDR3 nucleotides read TGTGCCAGCAGTGAATCTGGTCAGGGGGCCTTGAACACCGGGGAGCTGTTTTTT.

This clonotype has more than one count but fewer than ten. The V gene is TRBV20-1, the J gene TRBJ2-6; D is uncertain. Trimming left V 3 bases short and J 0 bases short, with 9 bases between. The CDR3 totals 15 residues. The V gene's germline CDR1 is DFQATT and CDR2 SNEGSKA (reference sequence). The CDR3 nucleotides read TGCAGTGCTAGTTCTCGGAGCTCTGGGGCCAACGTCCTGACTTTC. This codes for CSASSRSSGANVLTF.

This clonotype was counted many times. V usage is TRBV5-1 and J usage is TRBJ2-3; tentatively, D is TRBD1 or TRBD2 (6 bases each). Germline CDR1 and CDR2: SGHRS and YFSETQ. Trimming took off 0 bases at V and 6 bases at J, with 11 bases between the two ends. The CDR3 contains 14 residues. CDR3 sequence reads: CASSLVGGRDTQYF. The CDR3 DNA sequence: TGCGCCAGCAGCTTGGTTGGGGGGCGCGATACGCAGTATTTT.

This CDR3 is CASSKRDYTDTQYF. As DNA, the CDR3 is TGTGCCAGTAGTAAGAGGGACTACACAGATACGCAGTATTTT. The chain is built from TRBV19 and TRBJ2-3; 7 bases fit TRBD2. V was clipped by 4 bases and J by 2 bases; unmatched bases: 3. The CDR3 contains 14 residues. Germline V gene lookup returns CDR1 LNHDA and CDR2 SQIVND (reference sequence).

This clonotype came up a few times. The gene calls are TRBV7-8 and TRBJ2-7; the D gene is possibly TRBD2 (5 bases). Germline assignment: CDR1 SGHVS and CDR2 FQNEAQ. The CDR3 extends over 14 amino acids. V was trimmed by 0 bases and J by 5 bases, leaving 11 bases between them. CDR3 region: CASSLAGVGNEQYF. The CDR3 DNA reads as TGTGCCAGCAGCTTAGCGGGAGTCGGGAACGAGCAGTACTTC. The variable domain in full, with the rest retrieved from reference TRBV7-8 and TRBJ2-7, is GAGVSQSPRYKVAKRGQDVALRCDPISGHVSLFWYQQALGQGPEFLTYFQNEAQLDKSGLPSDRFFAERPEGSVSTLKIQRTQQEDSAVYLCASSLAGVGNEQYFGPGTRLTVT.

This clonotype was found many times. This chain uses TRBV5-1 with TRBJ2-7; tentative D call: TRBD1 (5 bases). The V gene's germline CDR1 is SGHRS and CDR2 YFSETQ. This CDR3 has 15 amino acids. V shed 0 bases and J shed 1 base, with 11 bases lying between them. CDR3 in amino acids: CASSLVNRRSYEQYF. The CDR3 DNA sequence: TGCGCCAGCAGCTTGGTGAACAGGCGTTCCTACGAGCAGTACTTC.

This clonotype was seen once. CDR3 amino acids: CASSPGVKSNNQPQHF. The CDR3 DNA sequence: TGTGCCAGCAGCCCGGGGGTTAAGTCTAACAATCAGCCCCAGCATTTT. The V and J genes are TRBV5-5 and TRBJ1-5, with a weak D call TRBD1 (5 bases). With 4 bases removed from V and 3 bases from J, the gap between germline ends came to 17 bases. Looked up from germline, CDR1 is SGHKS and CDR2 is YYEKEE (reference sequence). The CDR3 runs 16 residues. The complete variable domain, with remaining parts taken from reference TRBV5-5 and TRBJ1-5, reads DAGVTQSPTHLIKTRGQQVTLRCSPISGHKSVSWYQQVLGQGPQFIFQYYEKEERGRGNFPDRFSARQFPNYSSELNVNALLLGDSALYLCASSPGVKSNNQPQHFGDGTRLSIL.

This chain connects TRBV12-3 or TRBV12-4 to TRBJ2-2, with 12 bases that match TRBD2. This CDR3 has 16 residues. V was pared by 6 bases and J by 5 bases, with 7 bases of the junction left unmatched. CDR3 nucleotides: TGTGCCAGCAGCACCACTAGCGGGAGGCGGACCGGGGAGCTGTTTTTT. Protein product: CASSTTSGRRTGELFF.

This clonotype has only a few counts. The V gene is TRBV3-1, the J gene TRBJ2-4, with D possibly being TRBD2 (5 bases). CDR3 length: 13 residues. The germline gives CDR1 LGHDT, CDR2 YNNKEL (reference sequence). The V end lost 6 bases, the J end lost 7 bases, and 13 bases lay between the germline ends. CDR3 DNA: TGTGCCAGCAGTCTGAGGGCGAGTAACATTCAGTACTTC. It translates to CASSLRASNIQYF.

The chain couples TRBV4-3 to TRBJ2-1; possibly TRBD2 for D (7 bases). Trimming took 4 bases from V and 9 from J, leaving 25 bases between them. The CDR3 is 17 amino acids. Germline CDR1 and CDR2: LGHNA and YSLEER. Here the CDR3 reads CASSPTLAEGGGGEQFF. The CDR3 nucleotides read TGCGCCAGCAGCCCGACCCTAGCGGAGGGAGGGGGTGGTGAGCAGTTCTTC.

J is TRBJ2-1 and V is TRBV6-5; D is ambiguous. V gave up 2 bases and J gave up 0 bases, with 8 bases separating them. From germline, CDR1 is MNHEY and CDR2 SVGAGI. This CDR3 has 15 residues. The CDR3 DNA sequence: TGTGCCAGCAGTTACATAACCCGCTCCTACAATGAGCAGTTCTTC. It specifies CASSYITRSYNEQFF.